These 20 T cell receptor beta chains originate from one sample sequenced in a study of blood T cell repertoires in COVID-19. Clones were sequenced by immunoSEQ multiplex PCR, and TCRdb holds only the in-frame ones, with some missing. The sample includes approximately 200,000 clones, more than 80% of them seen just once. The sample comprised PBMCs or T cells enriched from blood (not recorded which). Receptors were obtained from a young woman in a cohort exposed to, infected with or recovered from COVID-19 (not recorded which).

This chain uses TRBV28 with TRBJ1-1, with 9 bases aligning to TRBD1. V was clipped by 5 bases and J by 3 bases; unmatched bases: 7. This CDR3 has 15 amino acids. Germline V gene data show CDR1 as MDHEN and CDR2 as SYDVKM. CDR3 coding DNA: TGTGCCAGCAGTAGCTGGACAGGGGACGACACTGAAGCTTTCTTT. Amino acids: CASSSWTGDDTEAFF.

The chain couples TRBV7-9 to TRBJ2-1, with 8 bases that match TRBD1. V shed 5 bases, J shed 0 bases, and the junction held 9 bases outside the gene matches. The CDR3 totals 17 residues. Germline V gene sequence: CDR1 SEHNR, CDR2 FQNEAQ (reference sequence). The CDR3 coding sequence is TGTGCCAGCAGCCCCTATGGACAGGGCCGCTCCTACAATGAGCAGTTCTTC. Protein product: CASSPYGQGRSYNEQFF.

V is TRBV30 and J is TRBJ2-1; 9 bases align to TRBD2. Germline CDR1 and CDR2: GTSNPN and SVGIG (reference sequence). CDR3 length equals 14 residues. V shed 1 base and J 6 bases; nucleotides not matched to a gene: 4. This CDR3 reads CAWSGSGGSNEQFF. The DNA of the CDR3 is TGTGCCTGGAGTGGTAGCGGGGGTAGCAATGAGCAGTTCTTC.

V usage is TRBV25-1 and J usage is TRBJ1-2, with 10 bases matching TRBD1. The CDR3 runs 16 residues. Germline V CDR1 and CDR2: MGHDK, SYGVNS. Losses at the gene ends were 5 bases for V and 4 bases for J; bases not matched to a gene: 10. The CDR3 reads CASSPRDRGGAYGYTF. The CDR3, as DNA: TGTGCCAGCAGTCCCCGGGACAGGGGTGGTGCCTATGGCTACACCTTC.

The genes are TRBV6-5 and TRBJ2-1; possibly TRBD2 for D (5 bases). Trimming took off 1 base at V and 10 bases at J, with 20 bases between the two ends. The CDR3 consists of 16 residues. The V gene's germline CDR1 is MNHEY and CDR2 SVGAGI. The CDR3 DNA reads TGTGCCAGCAGTTACTTGCGGAGCGTCGGGCGGGTAGAGCAGTTCTTC. Protein sequence: CASSYLRSVGRVEQFF.

This clone was seen only once. V usage is TRBV5-5 and J usage is TRBJ2-7; 9 bases line up with TRBD2. The CDR3 sequence is 15 residues long. The trim removed 1 base at V and 5 bases at J, leaving 7 bases unmatched. Germline assignment: CDR1 SGHKS and CDR2 YYEKEE (reference sequence). As DNA, the CDR3 is TGTGCCAGCAGCTTGTTCGCGGGAGGGGTGGACGAGCAGTACTTC. Amino acid sequence: CASSLFAGGVDEQYF.

For the CDR3, the DNA is TGTGCCAGCAGTCCGAGCGGGTCAGGAGTCACTGAAGCTTTCTTT. Its protein product is CASSPSGSGVTEAFF. The rearrangement joins TRBV27 to TRBJ1-1; no reliable D call. This CDR3 comprises 15 residues. CDR1 and CDR2 from the germline V gene are MNHEY and SMNVEV (reference sequence). Trimming stripped 5 bases from V and 4 bases from J, with 17 bases between.

This chain connects TRBV29-1 to TRBJ1-1; D is unclear. The CDR3 runs to 13 residues. Germline-derived CDR1 and CDR2 are SQVTM and ANQGSEA. Trimming left V 5 bases short and J 2 bases short, with 12 bases between. Written as DNA, the CDR3 is TGCAGCGTTACCGACACTTTAAACACTGAAGCTTTCTTT. Translation gives CSVTDTLNTEAFF.

CDR3 protein: CASSLTVGLGAFF. As DNA, the CDR3 is TGTGCCAGCAGTTTAACCGTCGGGTTAGGAGCTTTCTTT. The chain employs TRBV27 and TRBJ1-1; D gene ambiguous. The CDR3 runs 13 residues. The germline CDR1 and CDR2 sequences are MNHEY and SMNVEV (reference sequence). Trimming took 2 bases from V and 10 from J, leaving 14 bases between them.

J is TRBJ2-1 and V is TRBV7-3, with 12 bases aligning to TRBD2. The ends lost 5 bases at V and 0 bases at J; junction bases unmatched: 11. There are 19 residues in the CDR3. From germline, CDR1 is SGHTA and CDR2 FQGTGA. The CDR3 spells CASSRLAGGPRSSYNEQFF. CDR3 coding DNA: TGTGCCAGCAGCCGGCTAGCGGGGGGGCCCCGGAGCTCCTACAATGAGCAGTTCTTC. Together with reference TRBV7-3 and TRBJ2-1, the CDR3 gives the full variable domain: GAGVSQTPSNKVTEKGKYVELRCDPISGHTALYWYRQSLGQGPEFLIYFQGTGAADDSGLPNDRFFAVRPEGSVSTLKIQRTERGDSAVYLCASSRLAGGPRSSYNEQFFGPGTRLTVL.

The genes are TRBV10-1 and TRBJ2-3, with D maybe TRBD1 (5 bases). Germline V gives CDR1 WNHNN, CDR2 SYGVQD (reference sequence). The ends were cut back, 2 bases at V and 3 bases at J, with 12 bases in the middle. There are 15 residues in the CDR3. In DNA, the CDR3 is TGCGCCAGCAGTGAGGGGGCAGAGGAGACAGATACGCAGTATTTT. It yields the protein CASSEGAEETDTQYF.

The gene calls are TRBV7-2 and TRBJ2-5, with 8 bases identical to TRBD1. The J segment lost 1 base and the V segment lost 2 bases, leaving 3 bases of the junction unmatched. The CDR3 extends over 15 amino acids. Germline lookup yields CDR1 SGHTA and CDR2 FQGNSA. CDR3 in DNA: TGTGCCAGCAGCTTACAGGGGGCGCCCCAAGAGACCCAGTACTTC. Its protein is CASSLQGAPQETQYF.

V and J are TRBV20-1 and TRBJ1-1; D remains ambiguous. V was pared by 5 bases and J by 3 bases, with 7 bases between. This CDR3 contains 11 residues. The germline V gene encodes CDR1 DFQATT and CDR2 SNEGSKA (reference sequence). CDR3: CSAGSYTEAFF. CDR3 bases: TGCAGTGCTGGCTCGTACACTGAAGCTTTCTTT.

This chain connects TRBV7-3 to TRBJ2-2; possible D gene TRBD2, 5 bases. The ends were cut back, 4 bases at V and 3 bases at J, with 9 bases in the middle. This CDR3 region has 14 residues. Germline V gives CDR1 SGHTA, CDR2 FQGTGA. The CDR3: CASSSQEDTGELFF. In DNA form, the CDR3 reads TGTGCCAGCAGCTCCCAGGAGGACACCGGGGAGCTGTTTTTT.

The gene calls are TRBV11-3 and TRBJ1-1; D gene uncertain. This CDR3 is built from 12 residues. The V end lost 8 bases, the J end lost 10 bases, and 17 bases lay between the germline ends. Per the germline V gene, CDR1 is SGHNT and CDR2 is YENEEA. The CDR3: CASADPGEIAFF. The CDR3 DNA sequence: TGTGCCAGCGCCGACCCCGGGGAGATAGCTTTCTTT.

Comments on this clone: Additional DNA sequences in this sample encode the identical CDR3. This sequence joins TRBV18 and TRBJ2-3; D gene ambiguous. This CDR3 has 12 residues. The V and J ends lost 3 bases and 2 bases respectively, with 3 bases between them. Germline assignment: CDR1 KGHSH and CDR2 LQKENI. CDR3 DNA: TGTGCCAGCTCACCGTACACAGATACGCAGTATTTT. It specifies CASSPYTDTQYF.

Only one count was recorded for this clone. The chain links TRBV5-1 to TRBJ1-3; D is uncertain. V dropped 5 bases and J dropped 4 bases, with 10 bases sitting between them. Germline V lookup: CDR1 SGHRS, CDR2 YFSETQ. The CDR3 totals 13 residues. For the CDR3, the DNA is TGCGCCAGCAGTGCACAGACGGGAAACACCATATATTTT. Its protein is CASSAQTGNTIYF.

The chain is built from TRBV12-5 and TRBJ2-5; no definite D call. Germline CDR1 LGHNT, CDR2 FRNRAP. The V end was cut by 3 bases, the J end by 2 bases, with 16 bases between. This CDR3 has 16 residues. CDR3: CASGFATLLSQETQYF. The CDR3 nucleotides are TGTGCTAGTGGTTTTGCTACCCTGTTATCTCAAGAGACCCAGTACTTC. Based on the CDR3 plus reference TRBV12-5 and TRBJ2-5, the full variable domain is DARVTQTPRHKVTEMGQEVTMRCQPILGHNTVFWYRQTMMQGLELLAYFRNRAPLDDSGMPKDRFSAEMPDATLATLKIQPSEPRDSAVYFCASGFATLLSQETQYFGPGTRLLVL.

The chain links TRBV5-1 to TRBJ1-2; 7 bases map to TRBD1. With 4 bases clipped from V and 7 bases from J, the junction kept 13 bases outside the gene matches. The CDR3 covers 15 residues. Germline CDR1 is SGHRS and CDR2 is YFSETQ. The CDR3 region has the DNA TGCGCCAGCAGCGCCGACAGGGATATGGTTGGTGGCTACACCTTC. Its translation is CASSADRDMVGGYTF.

The chain couples TRBV14 to TRBJ1-4; perhaps TRBD1 as D (6 bases). The germline V gene has CDR1 SGHDN and CDR2 FVKESK. This CDR3 is built from 16 residues. V was shortened by 0 bases and J by 7 bases, with 15 bases between the two germline ends. The CDR3 reads CASSQDRWGQTEKLFF. CDR3 DNA sequence: TGTGCCAGCAGCCAAGATCGATGGGGGCAGACTGAAAAACTGTTTTTT.